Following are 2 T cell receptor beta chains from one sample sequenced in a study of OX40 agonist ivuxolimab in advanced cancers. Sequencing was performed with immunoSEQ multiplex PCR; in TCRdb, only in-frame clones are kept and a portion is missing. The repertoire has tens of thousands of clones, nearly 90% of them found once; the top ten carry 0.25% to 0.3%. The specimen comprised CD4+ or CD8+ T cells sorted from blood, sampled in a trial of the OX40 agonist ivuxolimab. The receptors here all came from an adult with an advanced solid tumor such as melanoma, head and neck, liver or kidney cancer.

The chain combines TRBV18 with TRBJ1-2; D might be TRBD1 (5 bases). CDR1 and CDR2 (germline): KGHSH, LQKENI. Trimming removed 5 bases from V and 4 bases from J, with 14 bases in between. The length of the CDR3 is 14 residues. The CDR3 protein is CASSSGPLSYGYTF. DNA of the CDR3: TGTGCCAGCTCATCGGGGCCTCTTTCCTATGGCTACACCTTC.

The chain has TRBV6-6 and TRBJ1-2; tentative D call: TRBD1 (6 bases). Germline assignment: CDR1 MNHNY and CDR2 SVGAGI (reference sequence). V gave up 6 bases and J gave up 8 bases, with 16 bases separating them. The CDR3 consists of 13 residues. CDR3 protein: CASSSLGGGGYTF. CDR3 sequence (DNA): TGTGCCAGCAGCTCCTTGGGGGGGGGCGGCTACACCTTC.